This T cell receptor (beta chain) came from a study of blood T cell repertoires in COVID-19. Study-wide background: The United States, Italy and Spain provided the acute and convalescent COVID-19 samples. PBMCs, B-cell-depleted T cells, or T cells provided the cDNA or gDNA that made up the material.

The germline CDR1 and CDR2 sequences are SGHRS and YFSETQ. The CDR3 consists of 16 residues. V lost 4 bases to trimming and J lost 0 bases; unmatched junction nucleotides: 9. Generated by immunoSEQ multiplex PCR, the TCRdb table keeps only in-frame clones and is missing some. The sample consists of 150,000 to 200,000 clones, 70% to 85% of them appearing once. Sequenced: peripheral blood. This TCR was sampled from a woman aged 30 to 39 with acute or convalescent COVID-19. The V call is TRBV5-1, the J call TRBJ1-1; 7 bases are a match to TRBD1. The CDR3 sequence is CASSPGGRPLNTEAFF. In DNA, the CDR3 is TGCGCCAGCAGCCCAGGGGGGAGGCCCCTGAACACTGAAGCTTTCTTT.